The T cell receptor (beta chain) under discussion was sequenced for a study of blood T cell repertoires in COVID-19. Study-wide context: Spain, Italy and the United States supplied samples that represented acute and convalescent COVID-19. Sources were T cells, B-cell-depleted T cells, or PBMCs; the material itself was cDNA or gDNA.

V dropped 5 bases and J dropped 5 bases, with 13 bases sitting between them. The CDR3 has 13 amino acids. The germline gives CDR1 LNHDA, CDR2 SQIVND (reference sequence). In the study's own analysis: Reference gene primer amplification yielded estimated nucleated cell counts. Assay used: immunoSEQ multiplex PCR; TCRdb lists only in-frame clones, some missing. V and J calls and clone size follow that table, whereas D and trimming were derived from the DNA. The table includes approximately 110,000 clones, roughly 79% detected once. The chain recombines TRBV19 with TRBJ2-7, with D possibly TRBD1 on 6 matching bases. The TCR originated in a man older than 75 with acute or convalescent COVID-19. The material sequenced was peripheral blood. CDR3 DNA sequence: TGTGCCAGTAGTTTGTCAGGGGTCGACGAGCAGTACTTC. As protein: CASSLSGVDEQYF.